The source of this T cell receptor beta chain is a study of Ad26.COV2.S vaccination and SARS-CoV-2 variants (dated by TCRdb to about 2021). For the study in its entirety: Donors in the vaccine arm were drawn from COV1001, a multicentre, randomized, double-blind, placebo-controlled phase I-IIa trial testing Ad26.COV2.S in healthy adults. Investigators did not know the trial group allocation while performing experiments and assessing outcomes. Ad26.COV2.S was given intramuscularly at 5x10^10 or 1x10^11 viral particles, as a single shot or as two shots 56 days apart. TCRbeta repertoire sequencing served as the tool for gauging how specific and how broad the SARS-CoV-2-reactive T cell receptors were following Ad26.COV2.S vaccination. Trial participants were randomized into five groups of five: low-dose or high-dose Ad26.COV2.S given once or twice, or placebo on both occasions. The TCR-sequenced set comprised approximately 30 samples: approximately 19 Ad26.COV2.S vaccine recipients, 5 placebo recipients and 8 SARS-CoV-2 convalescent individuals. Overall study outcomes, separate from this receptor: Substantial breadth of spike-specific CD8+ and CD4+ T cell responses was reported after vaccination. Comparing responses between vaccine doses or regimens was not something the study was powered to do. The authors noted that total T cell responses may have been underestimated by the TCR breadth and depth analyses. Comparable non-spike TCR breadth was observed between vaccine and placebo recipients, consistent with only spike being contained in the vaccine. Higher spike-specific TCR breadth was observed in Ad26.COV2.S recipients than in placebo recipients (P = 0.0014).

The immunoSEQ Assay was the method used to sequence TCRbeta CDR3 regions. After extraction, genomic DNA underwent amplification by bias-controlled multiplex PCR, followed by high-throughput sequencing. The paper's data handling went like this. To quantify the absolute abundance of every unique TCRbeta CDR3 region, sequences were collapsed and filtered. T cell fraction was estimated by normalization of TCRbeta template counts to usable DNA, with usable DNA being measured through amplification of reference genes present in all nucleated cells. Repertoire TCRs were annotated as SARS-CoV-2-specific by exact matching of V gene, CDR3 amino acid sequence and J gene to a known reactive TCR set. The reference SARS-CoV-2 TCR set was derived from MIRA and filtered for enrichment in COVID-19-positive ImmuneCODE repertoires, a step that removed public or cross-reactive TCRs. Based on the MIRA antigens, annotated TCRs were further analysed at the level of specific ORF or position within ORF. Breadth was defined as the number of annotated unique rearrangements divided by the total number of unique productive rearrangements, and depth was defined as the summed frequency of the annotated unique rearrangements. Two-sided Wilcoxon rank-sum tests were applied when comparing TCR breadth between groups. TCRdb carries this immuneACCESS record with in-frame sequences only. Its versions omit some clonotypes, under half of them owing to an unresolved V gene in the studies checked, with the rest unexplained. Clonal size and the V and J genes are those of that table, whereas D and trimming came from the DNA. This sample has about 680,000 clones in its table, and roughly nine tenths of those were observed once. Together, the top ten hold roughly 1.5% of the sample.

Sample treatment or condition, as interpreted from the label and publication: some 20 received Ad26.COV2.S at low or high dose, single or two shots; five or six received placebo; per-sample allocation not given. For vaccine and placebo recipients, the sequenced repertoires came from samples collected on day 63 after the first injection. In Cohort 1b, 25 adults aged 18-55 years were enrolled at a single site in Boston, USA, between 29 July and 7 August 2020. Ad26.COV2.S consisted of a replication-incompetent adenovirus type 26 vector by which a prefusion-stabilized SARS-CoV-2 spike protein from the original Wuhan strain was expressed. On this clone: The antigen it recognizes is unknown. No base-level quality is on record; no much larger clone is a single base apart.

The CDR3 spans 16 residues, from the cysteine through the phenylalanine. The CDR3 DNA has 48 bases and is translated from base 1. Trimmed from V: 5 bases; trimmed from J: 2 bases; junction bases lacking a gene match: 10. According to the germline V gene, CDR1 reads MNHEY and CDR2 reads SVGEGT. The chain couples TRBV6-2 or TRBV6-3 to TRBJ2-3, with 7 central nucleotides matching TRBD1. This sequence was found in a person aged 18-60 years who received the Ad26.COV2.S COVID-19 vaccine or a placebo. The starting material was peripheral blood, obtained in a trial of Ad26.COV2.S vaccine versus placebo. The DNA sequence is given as TGTGCCAGCAGTAACGACAGGGTGGGATTCACAGATACGCAGTATTTT. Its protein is CASSNDRVGFTDTQYF.